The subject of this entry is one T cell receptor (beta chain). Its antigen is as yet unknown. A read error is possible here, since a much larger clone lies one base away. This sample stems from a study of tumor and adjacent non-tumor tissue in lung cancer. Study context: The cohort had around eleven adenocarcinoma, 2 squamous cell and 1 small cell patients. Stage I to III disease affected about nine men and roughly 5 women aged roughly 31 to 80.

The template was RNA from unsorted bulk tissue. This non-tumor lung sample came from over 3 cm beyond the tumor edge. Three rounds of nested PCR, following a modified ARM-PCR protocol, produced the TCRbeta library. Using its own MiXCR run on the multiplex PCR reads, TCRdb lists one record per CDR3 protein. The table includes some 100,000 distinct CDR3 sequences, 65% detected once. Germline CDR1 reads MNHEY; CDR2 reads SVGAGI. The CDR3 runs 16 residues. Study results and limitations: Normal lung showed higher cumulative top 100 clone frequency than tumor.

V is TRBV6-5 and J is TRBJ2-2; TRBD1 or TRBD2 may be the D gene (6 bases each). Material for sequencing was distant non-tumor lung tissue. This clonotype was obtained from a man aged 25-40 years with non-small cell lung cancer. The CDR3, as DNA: TGTGCCAGCAGTTACTCGTGGGGGCGGGACACCGGGGGGCTGTTTTTT. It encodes CASSYSWGRDTGGLFF.